Below, one TCR beta chain is given with its context. As yet, its antigen is unknown. The table came from immunoSEQ multiplex PCR; TCRdb's copy has only in-frame clones and leaves some out. Of 800,000 or so clones listed, about 96% were seen once; the top ten hold less than 0.25%. The naive CD8 population came from CD45RO-negative cells selected for CCR7, without terminally differentiated effector memory CD45RA+ cells. This entry comes from a study of shared clonotypes between healthy human individuals. Study conclusions and caveats: Shared across several donors were roughly 5.3% of the naive CD4 clonotypes. Genetic and exposure-history diversity was limited by the few donors.

CDR1 and CDR2 (germline): PRHDT, FYEKMQ (reference sequence). With 0 bases removed from V and 3 bases from J, the gap between germline ends came to 12 bases. This CDR3 comprises 16 residues. The chain carries TRBV13 and TRBJ2-1, with D perhaps matching TRBD1 (5 bases). The TCR sequence derives from a man aged 30 to 39 in good health. The sample taken for sequencing was naive CD8+ T cells sorted from blood. The CDR3 DNA reads as TGTGCCAGCAGCTTAGGAGACAGAGAAGTCTACAATGAGCAGTTCTTC. Its translation is CASSLGDREVYNEQFF. Based on the CDR3 plus reference TRBV13 and TRBJ2-1, the full variable domain is AAGVIQSPRHLIKEKRETATLKCYPIPRHDTVYWYQQGPGQDPQFLISFYEKMQSDKGSIPDRFSAQQFSDYHSELNMSSLELGDSALYFCASSLGDREVYNEQFFGPGTRLTVL.